This T cell receptor beta chain originates from a study of T cell responses to AZD1222 COVID-19 vaccine (dated by TCRdb to the early 2020s). Describing the broader study: AZD1222 recipients whose second dose came at about 4 weeks and those whose second dose came at about 12 weeks were combined into one group, since spike-specific TCR depth and breadth did not differ between the two schedules. A total of around 240 trial participants underwent TCR sequencing, of whom nearly 210 received two doses of AZD1222 and about 25 received two doses of the MenACWY control vaccine. Trial participants were enrolled into age subgroups of 18-55, 56-69 and 70-plus years, which contained 148, 28 and 57 TCR-sequenced participants, respectively. The paper as a whole reports these results and caveats: Participants were mostly white British, with more females than males. The authors suggested clonal diversity may have been underestimated. The 56-69-year group was small, and its depth increase did not reach significance, likely because of low power. Conclusions about previously exposed vaccinees are limited because only six or seven AZD1222 recipients were SARS-CoV-2 seropositive at baseline. Spike-specific TCR breadth and depth rose significantly after two AZD1222 doses compared with day 0 and with MenACWY recipients. Because no samples from the day 14 peak response were available, repertoires could be characterized only after the peak T cell response. Vaccine-associated CD4 TCRs spanned the whole spike protein, with dominant responses in regions 160-218 and 743-854. Reportedly, close to half of the unique spike-specific TCRs recognized epitopes lying outside the regions that are mutated in the B.1.351 and B.1.1.7 variants.

The CDR3 holds 11 amino acids from the cysteine to the phenylalanine. Just CDR3 DNA is preserved here, 33 bases in frame from base 1. The germline V gene (reference sequence) provides CDR1 LNHDA and CDR2 SQIVND. The CDR3 regions of human TCRbeta chains were analyzed by immunosequencing. The source study handled its data this way. Repertoire TCRs were checked for matches against a reference library of SARS-CoV-2-specific TCRs that had been generated using the MIRA antigen-specificity platform. Breadth meant the fraction of unique TCRs that were SARS-CoV-2-associated, whereas depth meant the fraction of total T cells that were SARS-CoV-2-associated. Using the MIRA data, every spike-specific TCR was mapped to the spike region that the TCR reacted to and assigned to either a CD4 or a CD8 class. Log10-transformed breadth and depth values were compared by one-way ANOVA with Sidak's multiple comparisons tests. The immuneACCESS repertoire file appears here via TCRdb, limited to in-frame rearrangements. These files lack a portion of the clones; in checked studies, under half of the deficit traces to unresolved V genes, and the cause of the others is not known. V and J calls and clone size come straight from that table; D and trimming were deduced from the DNA. The sample table contains some 170,000 clones; only one count was recorded for around 90% of them. Under 2% of the sample rests with the top ten.

Points on this clone: Its antigen remains undetermined. The junction does not match germline at one end; this may be a read error.

This specimen's time point label, interpreted: baseline before first vaccination. Vaccinee samples were obtained from the UK trials COV001 and COV002, which included a single-blind randomized controlled phase 2/3 trial of AZD1222 (ChAdOx1 nCoV-19) in healthy adults. Trial participant PBMC samples were collected at day 0 and day 28 after the second dose for TCRbeta chain sequencing. This chain is built from TRBV19 and TRBJ1-2, and TRBD1 may be the D gene, going by 5 matching bases. The specimen was peripheral blood, collected on day 0 of AZD1222 vaccination. The receptor was isolated from an adult in good health. CDR3 region: CASSWGGSRNF. The nucleotide sequence reads TGTGCCAGTAGCTGGGGGGGGAGCCGGAACTTC.